This TCR beta chain emerged from a study of T cell changes during pregnancy in multiple sclerosis. With 6 bases clipped from V and 9 bases from J, the junction kept 7 bases outside the gene matches. There are 15 residues in the CDR3. The germline V gene encodes CDR1 MNHNY and CDR2 SVGAGI (reference sequence). The method was immunoSEQ multiplex PCR; TCRdb's version includes in-frame clones alone and lacks a portion of them. The sample records roughly 42,000 clones, 88% being singletons. The source material was CD4+ T cells from peripheral blood mononuclear cells, sampled in the second trimester of pregnancy. The chain combines TRBV6-6 with TRBJ2-1, with 14 bases matching TRBD2. The receptor's source is a female donor with multiple sclerosis, enrolled in a pregnancy study. This CDR3 is CASRTTSGRGGEQFF. The CDR3 region has the DNA TGTGCCAGCAGGACGACTAGCGGGAGGGGGGGTGAGCAGTTCTTC.